This T cell receptor (beta chain) was recorded in a study of Ad26.COV2.S vaccination and SARS-CoV-2 variants. Study information: Doses of Ad26.COV2.S were injected into muscle once or twice, 56 days apart.

The sample's treatment: around 19 received Ad26.COV2.S at low or high dose, single or two shots; 5 received placebo; per-sample allocation not given. The investigators took samples on day 63 after the first vaccine or placebo injection. Profiling relied on immunoSEQ multiplex PCR, and the TCRdb table lists in-frame clones only, not all of them. The top ten clones hold under 2% of a sample with 440,000 or so clones, 80% to 90% of them seen once. CDR3 length: 16 residues. Germline assignment: CDR1 KGHSH and CDR2 LQKENI. V lost 3 bases and J lost 0; bases outside the gene matches: 7. The rearrangement uses TRBV18 and TRBJ1-1; 7 nucleotides match TRBD1. This specimen consisted of peripheral blood, obtained in a trial of Ad26.COV2.S vaccine versus placebo. This receptor was obtained from a person aged 18-60 years who received the Ad26.COV2.S COVID-19 vaccine or a placebo. CDR3 DNA: TGTGCCAGCTCACCCTCGACAGGGAACATGAACACTGAAGCTTTCTTT. Its translation is CASSPSTGNMNTEAFF.